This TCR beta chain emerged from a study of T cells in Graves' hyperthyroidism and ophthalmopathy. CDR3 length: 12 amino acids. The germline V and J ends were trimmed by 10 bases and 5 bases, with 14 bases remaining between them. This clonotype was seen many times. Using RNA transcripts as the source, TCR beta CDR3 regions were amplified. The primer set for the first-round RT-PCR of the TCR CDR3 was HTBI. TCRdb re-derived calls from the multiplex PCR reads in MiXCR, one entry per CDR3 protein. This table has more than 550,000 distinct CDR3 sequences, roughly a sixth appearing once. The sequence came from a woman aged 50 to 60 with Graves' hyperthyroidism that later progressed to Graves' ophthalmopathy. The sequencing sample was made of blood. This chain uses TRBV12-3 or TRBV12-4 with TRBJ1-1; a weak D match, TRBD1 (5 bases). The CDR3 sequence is CATTQGRTEAFF. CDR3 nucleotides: TGTGCCACCACCCAGGGTCGAACTGAAGCTTTCTTT.